This TCR beta chain was recorded in a study of T cells after somatic rescue of genetic block. Trimming left V 1 base short and J 4 bases short, with 8 bases between. The CDR3 spans 13 residues. Looked up from germline, CDR1 is KGHSH and CDR2 is LQKENI. Libraries were prepared by immunoSEQ multiplex PCR; TCRdb keeps only in-frame clonotypes and omits some of them. The table has over 95,000 clones, about 93% seen once. V usage is TRBV18 and J usage is TRBJ2-7; D is possibly TRBD2 (5 bases). The specimen sequenced was peripheral blood mononuclear cells (PBMCs). The sequence was obtained from a woman aged 18 to 35. CDR3: CASSPRTRYEQYF. The CDR3 coding sequence is TGTGCCAGCTCACCACGGACTCGATACGAGCAGTACTTC. Complete variable domain (other parts from reference TRBV18 and TRBJ2-7): NAGVMQNPRHLVRRRGQEARLRCSPMKGHSHVYWYRQLPEEGLKFMVYLQKENIIDESGMPKERFSAEFPKEGPSILRIQQVVRGDSAAYFCASSPRTRYEQYFGPGTRLTVT.